The source of this T cell receptor beta chain is a study of glioma-infiltrating T cells. Remarks on this clonotype: Its target is unknown.

Whole-study findings and limits: Tissue-blood divergence was below expectation in non-neoplastic patients, above in gliomas.

Using RNA template, CDR3s of TCR alpha and beta were amplified with iRepertoire arm-PCR. Tissue mRNA or PBMC total RNA, roughly 85-450 ng, went into one-step reverse transcription and amplification. Using its own MiXCR run on the multiplex PCR reads, TCRdb lists one record per CDR3 protein. The table shows some 150,000 distinct CDR3 sequences, with more than 35% occurring only once. CDR3 length: 14 amino acids. Trimming took off 7 bases at V and 2 bases at J, with 15 bases between the two ends. CDR1 and CDR2 from the germline V gene are SGHRS and YFSETQ. This chain connects TRBV5-1 to TRBJ1-1, with D unclear. Sequencing was carried out using glioma tissue, nonneoplastic brain tissue, or PBMCs (not recorded which). This TCR was recovered from a human donor with low-grade glioma or glioblastoma, undergoing nonglioma brain surgery, or in good health (not recorded which). The CDR3 region is CASVLGAGNTEAFF. The CDR3 region has the DNA TGCGCCAGCGTGCTGGGAGCAGGAAACACTGAAGCTTTCTTT.